The 8 T cell receptor beta chains in this list originate from one sample, sequenced in a study of blood T cell repertoires in COVID-19. Data came from immunoSEQ multiplex PCR; TCRdb stores just in-frame clones and leaves some out. The sample yields around 110,000 clones, roughly 86% seen once. Sequencing was done on a sample of peripheral blood. Receptors originate from a man aged 35 to 55 with acute or convalescent COVID-19.

CDR3 nucleotides: TGTGCCAGTAGTCAGGGCCGGGACAGAAGACATGGCTACACCTTC. Translating it yields CASSQGRDRRHGYTF. The chain recombines TRBV19 with TRBJ1-2, with 7 bases identical to TRBD1. Looked up from germline, CDR1 is LNHDA and CDR2 is SQIVND (reference sequence). The CDR3 contains 15 residues. V lost 5 bases and J lost 6; bases outside the gene matches: 12.

The rearrangement joins TRBV2 to TRBJ2-6, with TRBD2 matching 7 bases. This CDR3 comprises 18 residues. Germline trimming cut 3 bases from V and 0 bases from J; bases unmatched to any gene: 8. Germline CDR1 SNHLY, CDR2 FYNNEI. The CDR3 reads CASSDSRDYPSGANVLTF. DNA of the CDR3: TGTGCCAGCAGTGACTCGAGGGACTATCCCTCTGGGGCCAACGTCCTGACTTTC.

This chain uses TRBV5-1 with TRBJ2-7; possible D gene TRBD2, 6 bases. V lost 0 bases and J lost 7, with 14 bases in between. CDR3 length: 14 amino acids. Germline-derived CDR1 and CDR2 are SGHRS and YFSETQ. Here the CDR3 DNA reads TGCGCCAGCAGCTTGGCCGGCAGGGAGGAGGAGCAGTACTTC. Amino acid sequence: CASSLAGREEEQYF.

This chain uses TRBV9 with TRBJ2-2; the match to TRBD2 covers 9 bases. V dropped 0 bases and J dropped 3; count of bases not matched to a gene: 6. CDR3 length equals 17 residues. Germline CDR1 and CDR2: SGDLS and YYNGEE. CDR3 amino acids: CASSVVRGGFHTGELFF. In nucleotides, the CDR3 is TGTGCCAGCAGCGTAGTGCGGGGGGGCTTCCACACCGGGGAGCTGTTTTTT.

The chain uses TRBV5-4 and TRBJ2-7; D possibly corresponds to TRBD1 (5 bases). V was clipped by 5 bases and J by 4 bases, with 13 bases between them. The CDR3 is 13 amino acids. CDR1 is SGHNT, CDR2 YYREEE, per germline (reference sequence). The CDR3 DNA sequence: TGTGCCAGCAGAGGACCGAACAGGTACGAGCAGTACTTC. Its protein product is CASRGPNRYEQYF.

This clone appeared once. This chain joins TRBV9 and TRBJ1-6; 10 bases fit TRBD1. The trim removed 4 bases at V and 9 bases at J, leaving 4 bases unmatched. This CDR3 is built from 14 residues. CDR1 SGDLS and CDR2 YYNGEE come from the germline V gene. CDR3 in amino acids: CASSTDRGLSPLHF. The DNA of the CDR3 is TGTGCCAGCAGCACAGACAGGGGGCTTTCACCCCTCCACTTT.

This clone was observed a single time. The chain carries TRBV25-1 and TRBJ2-1; 8 nucleotides line up with TRBD2. Germline lookup yields CDR1 MGHDK and CDR2 SYGVNS. J lost 1 base, V lost 4 bases, and 6 bases had no gene match. The CDR3 extends over 16 amino acids. The CDR3 loop is CASSAWSGGSYNEQFF. CDR3 in DNA: TGTGCCAGCAGTGCTTGGAGCGGGGGTTCCTACAATGAGCAGTTCTTC.

The chain carries TRBV19 and TRBJ1-3; D is undetermined. The ends were cut back, 10 bases at V and 8 bases at J, with 12 bases in the middle. This CDR3 region has 11 residues. From germline, CDR1 is LNHDA and CDR2 SQIVND (reference sequence). CDR3 bases: TGTGCCACCAGCCCCGGGGACACCATATATTTT. Amino acids: CATSPGDTIYF.